This T cell receptor (beta chain) was captured in a study of beta chain features in type 1 diabetes. Study outcomes and limitations: Cells with high TCR expression could be over-represented by cDNA sequencing. Moderate yet significant TCRB CDR3 shortening was seen in Type 1 diabetes patients in all four CD4+ subsets.

A few counts support this clone. No antigen is known for it. The same CDR3 arises from other DNA sequences in this sample as well. The germline CDR1 and CDR2 sequences are SGHNT and YYREEE (reference sequence). The CDR3 contains 18 residues. V lost 4 bases, J lost 9 bases, and 16 bases stayed unmatched. One heparinised draw, averaging about 110 mL, was taken per donor. The study reverse transcribed the entire isolated RNA, so it sequenced expressed TCRB transcripts. TCRdb keeps only in-frame clones here, not all; method: immunoSEQ multiplex PCR. The sample consists of about 220,000 clones, roughly 11% of them appearing once.

The receptor's source is a man aged 18 to 29 in good health. Sequences were obtained from central memory CD4+ T cells from blood. The rearrangement links TRBV5-4 to TRBJ2-1; 13 nucleotides align to TRBD2. CDR3 amino acids: CASSQAPDRTSGSPEQFF. The CDR3 DNA is TGTGCCAGCAGCCAAGCTCCGGACCGGACTAGCGGGAGCCCTGAGCAGTTCTTC.